Each of the 2 T cell receptor beta chains below was sequenced from the same sample in a study of molecular identifiers for immune sequencing clone quantification. TCRdb passed the PCR reads through MiXCR, listing each CDR3 protein once. This table holds over 90,000 distinct CDR3 sequences, about a third found once. The specimen was naive CD8+ T cells from blood, with Jurkat cell RNA spiked in. The subset: FACS-sorted CD8+CD4-CCR7+CD45RA+ naive T cells. All receptors come from a human donor in good health. Some libraries in this study had Jurkat cell RNA spiked in.

As for this clonotype: It may be a read error: a sequence one base away is much more abundant. V usage is TRBV28 and J usage is TRBJ1-1; D is unresolved. Germline-derived CDR1 and CDR2 are MDHEN and SYDVKM. The CDR3 sequence is 14 residues long. This CDR3 is CASSSNAGVTEAIF. The DNA of the CDR3 is TGTGCCAGCAGTTCGAACGCCGGAGTCACTGAAGCTATCTTT. The whole variable domain, filled in from reference TRBV28 and TRBJ1-1, reads DVKVTQSSRYLVKRTGEKVFLECVQDMDHENMFWYRQDPGLGLRLIYFSYDVKMKEKGDIPEGYSVSREKKERFSLILESASTNQTSMYLCASSSNAGVTEAIFGQGTRLTVV.

On this clonotype itself: A much larger clone differs by one base, so this may be a read error. This chain uses TRBV20-1 with TRBJ2-4; 7 bases are a match to TRBD1. The CDR3 runs 15 residues. Germline trimming cut 2 bases from V and 3 bases from J; bases unmatched to any gene: 7. Per the germline V gene, CDR1 is DFQATT and CDR2 is SNEGSKA (reference sequence). CDR3 region: CSARSLQGNKNIQYF. The CDR3 nucleotides are TGCAGTGCTAGAAGCCTACAGGGGAACAAAAACATTCAGTACTTC.